The next 14 T cell receptor beta chains were all read from a single sample in a study of CD8+ T cells in alopecia areata. The treatment denotes: oral pan-JAK inhibitor, 5-10 mg twice daily. RNA was extracted and reverse transcribed into cDNA as the sequencing template. Only in-frame clones appear in the TCRdb table, and some are missing; sequencing was by immunoSEQ multiplex PCR. The sample has around 190,000 clones, 60% seen once. Here the sequenced sample was CD4+ T cells sorted from blood, taken at week 24, from a patient treated with tofacitinib. These receptors all come from a human donor with alopecia areata.

The V gene is TRBV7-2, the J gene TRBJ1-5; 10 bases match TRBD1. The CDR3 runs to 15 residues. V lost 4 bases, J lost 6 bases, and 6 bases stayed unmatched. The germline V gene has CDR1 SGHTA and CDR2 FQGNSA. The CDR3 coding sequence is TGTGCCAGCAGCTCTGGACAGGGGGGGATTCAGCCCCAGCATTTT. Translation gives CASSSGQGGIQPQHF.

This clone was seen once. The chain uses TRBV5-4 and TRBJ2-1, with D possibly matching TRBD2 (6 bases). V lost 0 bases and J lost 1, with 8 bases in between. CDR1 is SGHNT and CDR2 is YYREEE in the germline V gene (reference sequence). This CDR3 region has 15 residues. This chain's CDR3 is CASSLGGESYNEQFF. The CDR3 DNA reads TGTGCCAGCAGCTTGGGGGGGGAGTCCTACAATGAGCAGTTCTTC.

This clone has only a few counts. The chain combines TRBV15 with TRBJ1-5; the D is unclear. CDR3 length: 12 amino acids. Trimming stripped 6 bases from V and 7 bases from J, with 10 bases between. Germline V gives CDR1 LNHNV, CDR2 YYDKDF (reference sequence). CDR3 protein: CATRVGEQPQHF. In DNA form, the CDR3 reads TGTGCCACCAGGGTGGGAGAGCAGCCCCAGCATTTT.

This clone has only a few counts. The chain links TRBV6-5 to TRBJ1-1; D not certain. Germline V CDR1 and CDR2: MNHEY, SVGAGI. This CDR3 is 15 amino acids long. V lost 0 bases and J lost 2, with 10 bases in between. The CDR3 loop reads CASSYSRQTNTEAFF. The DNA of the CDR3 is TGTGCCAGCAGTTACTCGAGGCAGACTAACACTGAAGCTTTCTTT.

The chain links TRBV29-1 to TRBJ2-1; D gene uncertain. The CDR3 length is 16 residues. Trimming removed 0 bases at V and 6 bases at J, with 18 bases between. Germline values: CDR1 SQVTM, CDR2 ANQGSEA. The CDR3 sequence is CSVEDSPFTDRNEQFF. The CDR3, as DNA: TGCAGCGTTGAAGATTCCCCTTTTACAGACCGCAATGAGCAGTTCTTC.

The V gene is TRBV2, the J gene TRBJ2-1, with 8 bases that match TRBD2. J lost 2 bases, V lost 1 base, and 1 base had no gene match. There are 15 residues in the CDR3. The germline V gene has CDR1 SNHLY and CDR2 FYNNEI. This CDR3 reads CASSEGRGAYNEQFF. CDR3 nucleotides: TGTGCCAGCAGTGAAGGGCGGGGGGCCTACAATGAGCAGTTCTTC.

The chain links TRBV30 to TRBJ2-5; 12 positions agree with TRBD2. This CDR3 is built from 14 residues. Unmatched junction bases numbered 5, after V lost 4 bases and J lost 5 bases. CDR1 and CDR2 from the germline V gene are GTSNPN and SVGIG (reference sequence). The CDR3 reads CAWNTGLAGETQYF. The CDR3, as DNA: TGTGCCTGGAACACCGGACTAGCGGGGGAGACCCAGTACTTC.

The chain couples TRBV2 to TRBJ2-5, with TRBD1 matching over 9 bases. Germline assignment: CDR1 SNHLY and CDR2 FYNNEI. Trimming took 6 bases from V and 5 from J; bases not matched to a gene: 10. The CDR3 is made up of 15 amino acids. CDR3: CASRAGTGREETQYF. CDR3 nucleotide sequence: TGTGCCAGCAGGGCCGGGACAGGGAGAGAGGAGACCCAGTACTTC.

The rearrangement links TRBV30 to TRBJ2-2; D uncertain. Germline lookup yields CDR1 GTSNPN and CDR2 SVGIG (reference sequence). The CDR3 is 13 residues long. V lost 2 bases and J 5 bases, leaving 9 bases between the germline ends. In nucleotides, the CDR3 is TGTGCCTGGAGTTCAATGCTGACCGGGGAGCTGTTTTTT. It is translated as CAWSSMLTGELFF.

In its sample, this clone was seen a few times. This rearrangement joins TRBV30 to TRBJ1-6; a weak D match, TRBD1 (6 bases). The CDR3 totals 14 residues. CDR1 is GTSNPN and CDR2 is SVGIG in the germline V gene (reference sequence). The ends were cut back, 3 bases at V and 5 bases at J, with 11 bases in the middle. The CDR3 DNA is TGTGCCTGGAGAAGGGGACATCATAATTCACCCCTCCACTTT. As protein: CAWRRGHHNSPLHF.

The gene calls are TRBV2 and TRBJ1-2; 7 nucleotides agree with TRBD1. Losses at the gene ends were 5 bases for V and 2 bases for J; bases not matched to a gene: 2. Germline V gene lookup returns CDR1 SNHLY and CDR2 FYNNEI. The CDR3 length is 13 residues. The CDR3 protein is CASSTTGNYGYTF. Here the CDR3 DNA reads TGTGCCAGCAGTACGACAGGGAACTATGGCTACACCTTC. The variable domain in full, completed from reference TRBV2 and TRBJ1-2, reads EPEVTQTPSHQVTQMGQEVILRCVPISNHLYFYWYRQILGQKVEFLVSFYNNEISEKSEIFDDQFSVERPDGSNFTLKIRSTKLEDSAMYFCASSTTGNYGYTFGSGTRLTVV.

This sequence joins TRBV15 and TRBJ1-5; weak D call: TRBD1 (5 bases). V dropped 8 bases and J dropped 0 bases, with 11 bases sitting between them. Per germline, CDR1 LNHNV and CDR2 YYDKDF (reference sequence). The CDR3 sequence is 14 residues long. In DNA form, the CDR3 reads TGTGCCACCTCTCGGGGGTATAGCAATCAGCCCCAGCATTTT. It encodes CATSRGYSNQPQHF.

The rearrangement links TRBV2 to TRBJ1-5, with D perhaps TRBD1 (5 bases). V was pared by 7 bases and J by 1 base, with 17 bases between. Germline CDR1 reads SNHLY; CDR2 reads FYNNEI. The CDR3 is made up of 16 amino acids. CDR3 region: CASMGHHKGSNQPQHF. CDR3 DNA sequence: TGTGCCAGCATGGGGCATCATAAGGGGAGCAATCAGCCCCAGCATTTT.

V usage is TRBV5-6 and J usage is TRBJ1-5, with D possibly matching TRBD1 (5 bases). CDR3 length equals 13 residues. Per the germline V gene, CDR1 is SGHDT and CDR2 is YYEEEE. V dropped 0 bases and J dropped 11 bases, with 12 bases sitting between them. CDR3 in amino acids: CASSLDGGGAQHF. The CDR3, as DNA: TGTGCCAGCAGCTTGGATGGTGGAGGGGCCCAGCATTTT.